The 22 T cell receptor beta chains in this list originate from one sample, sequenced in a study of radiotherapy plus CTLA-4 blockade in lung cancer. The assay was immunoSEQ multiplex PCR, and TCRdb's table has in-frame clones only and misses some. The sample shows about 70,000 clones, 70% to 85% of them seen only once. The sample consisted of peripheral blood, taken from a patient treated with radiotherapy plus ipilimumab. Receptors originate from a human donor with non-small cell lung cancer who had a complete response to radiotherapy plus ipilimumab.

This chain joins TRBV28 and TRBJ2-1; D gene ambiguous. The CDR3 has 11 amino acids. CDR1 and CDR2 from the germline V gene are MDHEN and SYDVKM. Deletions cut 2 bases from V and 10 bases from J, with 6 bases between. The CDR3 DNA is TGTGCCAGCAGTTTACCGCGCGAGCAGTTCTTC. The encoded protein is CASSLPREQFF.

CDR3: CATSRGGTISPQYF. For the CDR3, the DNA is TGTGCCACCAGCAGGGGGGGGACTATCTCGCCCCAGTACTTC. The chain employs TRBV15 and TRBJ2-5; 7 bases map to TRBD2. The CDR3 extends over 14 amino acids. CDR1 and CDR2 from the germline V gene are LNHNV and YYDKDF (reference sequence). V lost 3 bases to trimming and J lost 9 bases; unmatched junction nucleotides: 10. The full variable domain, in which reference TRBV15 and TRBJ2-5 provide the parts outside the CDR3, is DAMVIQNPRYQVTQFGKPVTLSCSQTLNHNVMYWYQQKSSQAPKLLFHYYDKDFNNEADTPDNFQSRRPNTSFCFLDIRSPGLGDTAMYLCATSRGGTISPQYFGPGTRLLVL.

V is TRBV14 and J is TRBJ1-4; weak D call: TRBD1 (6 bases). CDR3 length equals 15 residues. Germline V gene data show CDR1 as SGHDN and CDR2 as FVKESK. Trimming removed 4 bases at V and 7 bases at J, with 16 bases between. The chain's CDR3 is CASSPRQAGSEKLFF. In nucleotides, the CDR3 is TGTGCCAGCAGCCCGAGACAGGCAGGATCTGAAAAACTGTTTTTT.

This sequence joins TRBV7-2 and TRBJ2-3, with 11 nucleotides matching TRBD1. V shed 5 bases and J 0 bases; nucleotides not matched to a gene: 10. Germline assignment: CDR1 SGHTA and CDR2 FQGNSA. This CDR3 has 18 amino acids. CDR3 protein: CASSRSGTGGASTDTQYF. The CDR3 DNA sequence: TGTGCCAGCAGCCGTTCCGGGACAGGGGGAGCTAGCACAGATACGCAGTATTTT.

The chain joins TRBV18 to TRBJ2-1, with D perhaps TRBD1 (5 bases). Trimming removed 0 bases from V and 0 bases from J, with 18 bases in between. CDR1 KGHSH and CDR2 LQKENI come from the germline V gene. CDR3 length: 19 amino acids. The CDR3 loop is CASSPPIFAGPLSYNEQFF. The CDR3 region has the DNA TGTGCCAGCTCACCACCGATTTTCGCAGGGCCCCTCTCCTACAATGAGCAGTTCTTC.

There are a few counts of this clone. The chain links TRBV19 to TRBJ2-2; 7 nucleotides line up with TRBD2. Germline V gene lookup returns CDR1 LNHDA and CDR2 SQIVND (reference sequence). The CDR3 is 13 residues long. With 10 bases clipped from V and 5 bases from J, the junction kept 7 bases outside the gene matches. CDR3 DNA: TGTGCCACTCCGGGGGAGGGGACCGGGGAGCTGTTTTTT. Its protein product is CATPGEGTGELFF.

V usage is TRBV7-9 and J usage is TRBJ1-1; no clear D gene. Germline lookup yields CDR1 SEHNR and CDR2 FQNEAQ (reference sequence). The CDR3 has 15 residues. Trimming pared 3 bases from V and 3 bases from J, leaving 14 bases between. This CDR3 is CASSLGRSGDTEAFF. The DNA for the CDR3 is TGTGCCAGCAGCTTGGGGAGATCCGGGGACACTGAAGCTTTCTTT.

V usage is TRBV9 and J usage is TRBJ1-4, with TRBD1 matching 8 bases. V was clipped by 4 bases and J by 7 bases; unmatched bases: 6. Germline CDR1 and CDR2: SGDLS and YYNGEE. This CDR3 region has 14 residues. The CDR3 protein is CASSPQGVVEKLFF. CDR3 coding DNA: TGTGCCAGCAGCCCACAGGGGGTAGTTGAAAAACTGTTTTTT. Full variable domain (missing parts from reference TRBV9 and TRBJ1-4): DSGVTQTPKHLITATGQRVTLRCSPRSGDLSVYWYQQSLDQGLQFLIQYYNGEERAKGNILERFSAQQFPDLHSELNLSSLELGDSALYFCASSPQGVVEKLFFGSGTQLSVL.

This chain links TRBV9 with TRBJ2-3; 7 bases match TRBD2. CDR3 length: 17 residues. With 6 bases clipped from V and 1 base from J, the junction kept 14 bases outside the gene matches. Germline loops: CDR1 SGDLS, CDR2 YYNGEE. The CDR3 coding sequence is TGTGCCAGCACCGTGGGGGACTACATCAGGGGCACAGATACGCAGTATTTT. Encoded protein: CASTVGDYIRGTDTQYF.

The chain has TRBV6-5 and TRBJ2-7; TRBD1 agrees at 9 bases. Germline values: CDR1 MNHEY, CDR2 SVGAGI. V trimming: 2 bases; J trimming: 6 bases; junction bases outside the gene matches: 2. The CDR3 has 13 amino acids. For the CDR3, the DNA is TGTGCCAGCAGTTACATGACAGGGGGCGAGCAGTACGTC. Protein sequence: CASSYMTGGEQYV.

Comment on this clone: Other DNA sequences of this sample code for an identical CDR3. The gene calls are TRBV5-1 and TRBJ2-2; 8 bases match TRBD2. This CDR3 contains 15 residues. After removal of 4 bases from V and 4 bases from J, the junction contained 6 bases not matched to a gene. Germline V gene sequence: CDR1 SGHRS, CDR2 YFSETQ. The CDR3 nucleotides are TGCGCCAGCAGCCAAGGACTAGCTTCCACCGGGGAGCTGTTTTTT. Its translation: CASSQGLASTGELFF.

The chain links TRBV12-5 to TRBJ2-7, with no clear D. Germline CDR1 LGHNT, CDR2 FRNRAP. The CDR3 runs to 13 residues. The germline V and J ends were trimmed by 1 base and 4 bases, with 8 bases remaining between them. The CDR3 sequence: CASGLAPVYEQYF. DNA for the CDR3: TGTGCTAGTGGTTTGGCCCCCGTTTACGAGCAGTACTTC.

This clone was seen a handful of times. The V and J genes are TRBV5-6 and TRBJ1-2; TRBD1 aligns across 9 bases. J was trimmed by 6 bases and V by 2 bases; bases with no gene match: 5. The germline CDR1 and CDR2 sequences are SGHDT and YYEEEE. This CDR3 is built from 14 residues. The CDR3 loop is CASSFRDRVDGYTF. The CDR3 DNA follows: TGTGCCAGCAGCTTCCGGGACAGGGTAGATGGCTACACCTTC.

This clone appeared once. The chain combines TRBV5-4 with TRBJ1-2; D perhaps matches TRBD1 (6 bases). The CDR3 totals 13 residues. V was cut by 7 bases and J by 3 bases, with 13 bases left in between. The germline V gene encodes CDR1 SGHNT and CDR2 YYREEE (reference sequence). The CDR3 sequence is CASGQNRDYGYTF. For the CDR3, the DNA is TGTGCCAGCGGCCAAAACAGGGACTATGGCTACACCTTC.

The chain links TRBV29-1 to TRBJ2-2; no reliable D call. This CDR3 comprises 14 residues. Deletions cut 4 bases from V and 4 bases from J, with 13 bases between. Germline V lookup: CDR1 SQVTM, CDR2 ANQGSEA. The CDR3 here is CSVVGLGSTGELFF. The CDR3 nucleotides read TGCAGCGTTGTAGGGTTGGGATCCACCGGGGAGCTGTTTTTT.

This sequence joins TRBV10-1 and TRBJ2-3, with 11 bases aligning to TRBD2. Looked up from germline, CDR1 is WNHNN and CDR2 is SYGVQD (reference sequence). This CDR3 comprises 17 residues. Losses at the gene ends were 6 bases for V and 5 bases for J; bases not matched to a gene: 13. CDR3 DNA: TGCGCCAGCAGCAAGCTAGCGGGAGGCGCGGGGGAAGATACGCAGTATTTT. Protein: CASSKLAGGAGEDTQYF.

Only a few counts were recorded for this clone. The rearrangement links TRBV19 to TRBJ2-5; TRBD2 agrees at 8 bases. V lost 6 bases to trimming and J lost 5 bases; unmatched junction nucleotides: 5. The V gene's germline CDR1 is LNHDA and CDR2 SQIVND (reference sequence). This CDR3 comprises 13 residues. DNA of the CDR3: TGTGCCAGTAGCGGGGGGGCCGCGGAGACCCAGTACTTC. Its protein product is CASSGGAAETQYF.

V and J are TRBV10-2 and TRBJ1-2; D call uncertain. The CDR3 covers 13 residues. Per the germline V gene, CDR1 is WSHSY and CDR2 is SAAADI. The V end lost 0 bases, the J end lost 8 bases, and 10 bases lay between the germline ends. The DNA for the CDR3 is TGCGCCAGCAGTGAGTCACGCGGTCGGGGCTACACCTTC. It yields the protein CASSESRGRGYTF.

The CDR3 DNA follows: TGTGCCAGTAGTATAGGTACTTACACAGATACGCAGTATTTT. Its translation: CASSIGTYTDTQYF. V gene TRBV19 combines with J gene TRBJ2-3; D is uncertain. V was trimmed by 1 base and J by 2 bases, leaving 7 bases between them. CDR3 length equals 14 residues. Germline loops: CDR1 LNHDA, CDR2 SQIVND (reference sequence).

In this sample, this clone turned up once. The V and J genes are TRBV12-5 and TRBJ2-7, with D uncertain. The CDR3 has 14 residues. Trimming removed 4 bases from V and 7 bases from J, with 17 bases in between. Germline CDR1 reads LGHNT; CDR2 reads FRNRAP. The CDR3 nucleotides read TGTGCTAGTGGTTCCCCCCCACAGATCTGGGAGCAGTACTTC. The encoded protein is CASGSPPQIWEQYF.

This chain links TRBV19 with TRBJ1-2; maybe TRBD1 (5 bases). The germline V gene encodes CDR1 LNHDA and CDR2 SQIVND (reference sequence). The CDR3 extends over 13 amino acids. V was cut by 4 bases and J by 7 bases, with 13 bases left in between. As DNA, the CDR3 is TGTGCCAGTAGTACCTCCCTTGGGGCTGGCTACACCTTC. Translating it yields CASSTSLGAGYTF.

This clone was observed a few times. The chain has TRBV7-2 and TRBJ2-1; 7 bases fit TRBD2. Germline V gives CDR1 SGHTA, CDR2 FQGNSA. This CDR3 is built from 16 residues. Trimming cost V 5 bases and J 0 bases; bases outside gene matches: 7. The CDR3 coding sequence is TGTGCCAGCAGCACAGCTAGCGGACCCTCCTACAATGAGCAGTTCTTC. Its protein is CASSTASGPSYNEQFF.